The present T cell receptor (beta chain) was sequenced within a study of T cell responses to AZD1222 COVID-19 vaccine. As regards this clone: The antigen is undetermined.

Profiled with immunoSEQ multiplex PCR; TCRdb holds only in-frame clones, not every one. Of approximately 98,000 clones in the sample, about 86% were seen once. General observations from the study: Scientists sampled the repertoires only once the peak T cell response had passed. Possibly, clonal diversity was underestimated; donors were largely white British and included more females.

The receptor's source is an adult in good health. Source: peripheral blood, taken on day 0 of AZD1222 vaccination.

The CDR3 here is CASSVSTGDNQPQHF. CDR3 nucleotide sequence: TGTGCCAGCAGCGTATCCACAGGGGACAATCAGCCCCAGCATTTT. This chain joins TRBV9 and TRBJ1-5; 7 positions agree with TRBD1. Per the germline V gene, CDR1 is SGDLS and CDR2 is YYNGEE. The trim removed 1 base at V and 3 bases at J, leaving 4 bases unmatched. CDR3 size: 15 residues.